These T cell receptor beta chains were read from a single sample in a study of T cell repertoires in aging, cancer and after chemotherapy. TCRdb used MiXCR to reprocess the multiplex PCR reads, holding one entry per CDR3 protein. The sample lists roughly 12,000 distinct CDR3 sequences, 35% seen once, with under 8% in the top ten. Sequencing was performed on blood. The receptors stem from a human donor in good health. The donor label of this sample is uncertain. The CDR3 runs from the conserved cysteine through the conserved F or W. A D gene is named only where the DNA matches it firmly. Not every row has a clone size; where given, it reads once, few, many or a size class.

j_gene,d_gene,v_gene,abundance,CDR3aa,CDR3nt
TRBJ2-5,-,TRBV6-5,few,CASSYSGKTQYF,TGTGCCAGCAGTTACTCGGGGAAGACCCAGTACTTC
TRBJ2-7,-,TRBV19,medium-sized,CASKKGIEQYF,TGTGCCAGTAAAAAGGGGATCGAGCAGTACTTC
TRBJ2-3,-,TRBV6-6,few,CASSSLTDTQYF,TGTGCCAGCAGTTCCCTGACAGATACGCAGTATTTT
TRBJ1-2,TRBD1,TRBV30,-,CAWSAEDRYLDGYTF,TGTGCCTGGAGTGCGGAGGACAGGTACTTAGATGGCTACACCTTC
TRBJ1-2,-,TRBV27,-,CASSQNLYGYTF,TGTGCCAGCAGTCAGAACCTCTATGGCTACACCTTC
TRBJ1-3,-,TRBV10-3,-,CAIADGDGNTIYF,TGTGCCATCGCCGATGGGGACGGAAACACCATATATTTT
TRBJ2-4,-,TRBV29-1,medium-sized,CSASSLLAKNIQYF,TGCAGCGCCTCATCCCTTCTAGCCAAAAACATTCAGTACTTC
TRBJ2-1,-,TRBV11-2,-,CASSARGWGYEQFF,TGTGCCAGCAGCGCCCGGGGCTGGGGTTATGAGCAGTTCTTC
TRBJ2-2,-,TRBV6-5,few,CASGGNTGELFF,TGTGCCAGCGGCGGGAACACCGGGGAGCTGTTTTTT
TRBJ1-4,-,TRBV6-6,-,CATRLEGGWSDDEKLFF,TGTGCCACCCGATTGGAGGGGGGCTGGTCGGACGATGAAAAACTGTTTTTT
TRBJ2-3,TRBD2,TRBV27,once,CASSFFISGGQDTQYF,TGTGCCAGCAGTTTCTTTATTAGCGGGGGGCAAGATACGCAGTATTTT
TRBJ2-3,-,TRBV6-4,few,CASSDRATDTQYF,TGTGCCAGCAGTGACAGAGCCACAGATACGCAGTATTTT
TRBJ2-7,TRBD1,TRBV6-5,few,CASSRDRGSYEQYF,TGTGCCAGCAGCCGTGACAGGGGTTCCTACGAGCAGTACTTC
TRBJ2-2,TRBD2,TRBV6-1,few,CASSELAGNTGELFF,TGTGCCAGCAGTGAACTAGCGGGGAACACCGGGGAGCTGTTTTTT
TRBJ1-4,-,TRBV6-2/TRBV6-3,-,CASRRGEKLFF,TGTGCCAGCAGAAGGGGGGAAAAACTGTTTTTT
TRBJ2-3,-,TRBV6-1,-,CASRGSSRNTDTQYF,TGTGCCAGCAGGGGGTCCAGCAGAAACACAGATACGCAGTATTTT
TRBJ2-7,TRBD2,TRBV5-5,-,CASSRTSGGIYEQYF,TGTGCCAGCTCCCGGACTAGCGGGGGGATCTACGAGCAGTACTTC
TRBJ2-6,TRBD2,TRBV6-6,medium-sized,CASSYSTSGSGANVLTF,TGTGCCAGCAGTTACTCGACTAGCGGCTCTGGGGCCAACGTCCTGACTTTC
TRBJ2-3,-,TRBV5-4,-,CASSLKGTDTQYF,TGTGCCAGCAGCTTGAAGGGCACAGATACGCAGTATTTT
TRBJ2-5,TRBD2,TRBV19,medium-sized,CASSMGGGQETQYF,TGTGCCAGTAGTATGGGCGGGGGGCAAGAGACCCAGTACTTC
TRBJ2-7,TRBD2,TRBV12-3/TRBV12-4,-,CASSFGAGVIYEQYF,TGTGCCAGCAGTTTTGGGGCGGGAGTCATCTACGAGCAGTACTTC
TRBJ2-1,-,TRBV6-5,few,CASSSNNEQFF,TGTGCCAGCAGTAGTAACAATGAGCAGTTCTTC
TRBJ2-7,-,TRBV29-1,medium-sized,CSVGHPWEQYF,TGCAGCGTTGGTCACCCTTGGGAGCAGTACTTC